This TCR beta chain was sequenced during a study of cytomegalovirus exposure and HLA in healthy donors. Turning to the study itself: Out of 180 million or so T cells, an earlier analysis found about 120 million unique TCR beta sequences in total. Study results and limitations: In a later analysis, at a false discovery rate of 0.05, approximately 16,000 TCR beta sequences were associated with HLA alleles. An analysis was carried out later, and it reportedly showed fewer N-insertions in an Asian-associated ancestry cluster than the roughly 670-donor mean.

With 60 Vbeta and 13 Jbeta primers, the PCR was carried out. The data were produced by immunoSEQ multiplex PCR, yet TCRdb's version contains in-frame clones alone and is incomplete. The table shows 210,000 or so clones, with about 84% occurring only once. The length of the CDR3 is 16 residues. CDR1 SGHAT and CDR2 FQNNGV come from the germline V gene. The V segment lost 5 bases and the J segment 1 base; nucleotides outside the gene matches: 10. Points on this clone: Its target is unknown.

This receptor was identified in a human donor in good health. The source material was PBMCs. The rearrangement uses TRBV11-2 and TRBJ1-2; the match to TRBD1 covers 7 bases. CDR3 nucleotide sequence: TGTGCCAGCAGCGGAGCAAGGACAGGATTTAACTATGGCTACACCTTC. This encodes CASSGARTGFNYGYTF. Drawing the rest from reference TRBV11-2 and TRBJ1-2, the complete variable domain is EAGVAQSPRYKIIEKRQSVAFWCNPISGHATLYWYQQILGQGPKLLIQFQNNGVVDDSQLPKDRFSAERLKGVDSTLKIQPAKLEDSAVYLCASSGARTGFNYGYTFGSGTRLTVV.